Shown below are 7 T cell receptor beta chains from a single sample sequenced in a study of OX40 agonist ivuxolimab in advanced cancers. Here immunoSEQ multiplex PCR was the method, and the copy in TCRdb shows in-frame clones only, minus some. This sample has around 41,000 clones, with 88% found just once. Source: CD4+ or CD8+ T cells sorted from blood, taken in a trial of the OX40 agonist ivuxolimab. All receptors derive from an adult with an advanced solid tumor such as melanoma, head and neck, liver or kidney cancer.

The rearrangement uses TRBV5-4 and TRBJ1-2, with 11 bases aligning to TRBD1. With V trimmed by 4 bases and J by 2 bases, 7 bases remained unmatched. The V gene's germline CDR1 is SGHNT and CDR2 YYREEE (reference sequence). The CDR3 extends over 16 amino acids. The CDR3 DNA reads as TGTGCCAGCAGCATTGGACAGGGGGCAAAAAACTATGGCTACACCTTC. It codes for CASSIGQGAKNYGYTF.

The chain couples TRBV4-1 to TRBJ2-7; TRBD2 is a possible D gene (6 bases). Germline CDR1 and CDR2: MGHRA and YSYEKL. Trimming pared 3 bases from V and 3 bases from J, leaving 9 bases between. The CDR3 is made up of 13 amino acids. CDR3 nucleotides: TGCGCCAGCAGCCAGGGACTGCTCTACGAGCAGTACTTC. Translating gives CASSQGLLYEQYF.

The J gene is TRBJ2-4, the V gene TRBV2; 9 nucleotides line up with TRBD1. CDR1 is SNHLY and CDR2 is FYNNEI in the germline V gene. This CDR3 is built from 15 residues. With 2 bases clipped from V and 8 bases from J, the junction kept 7 bases outside the gene matches. The CDR3 reads CASSEQGQGGDIQYF. CDR3 coding DNA: TGTGCCAGCAGTGAACAGGGACAGGGCGGAGACATTCAGTACTTC.

The chain employs TRBV4-2 and TRBJ1-2; possibly TRBD1 for D (6 bases). Trimming cost V 1 base and J 3 bases, with 12 bases left between them. CDR3 length: 15 residues. CDR1 LGHNA and CDR2 YNFKEQ come from the germline V gene. Here the CDR3 DNA reads TGTGCCAGCAGCCAAGGGAGTAGGGGGGACTATGGCTACACCTTC. It specifies CASSQGSRGDYGYTF.

The V and J genes are TRBV27 and TRBJ2-5; D tentatively fits TRBD1 or TRBD2 (5 bases each). This CDR3 is 16 amino acids long. In germline, CDR1 is MNHEY, CDR2 SMNVEV (reference sequence). V was clipped by 5 bases and J by 1 base, with 17 bases between them. CDR3 sequence (DNA): TGTGCCAGCAGTAACCAGGGAAGAGAGGGCCAAGAGACCCAGTACTTC. Residues: CASSNQGREGQETQYF.

The V call is TRBV4-1, the J call TRBJ2-1; possible D gene TRBD1, 6 bases. The CDR3 spans 13 residues. The V gene lost 4 bases and the J gene lost 9 bases, with 13 bases spanning the gap. CDR1 is MGHRA and CDR2 is YSYEKL in the germline V gene. This CDR3 reads CASSLPGDFEQFF. CDR3 DNA: TGCGCCAGCAGCCTCCCAGGGGATTTTGAGCAGTTCTTC.

V is TRBV29-1 and J is TRBJ2-5; 7 bases are a match to TRBD1. With 5 bases clipped from V and 4 bases from J, the junction kept 7 bases outside the gene matches. The CDR3 spans 13 residues. Germline assignment: CDR1 SQVTM and CDR2 ANQGSEA. In nucleotides, the CDR3 is TGCAGCGTTCCCAGGGGGTCGGGAGAGACCCAGTACTTC. It encodes CSVPRGSGETQYF. Combining the CDR3 with reference TRBV29-1 and TRBJ2-5 gives the whole variable domain SAVISQKPSRDICQRGTSLTIQCQVDSQVTMMFWYRQQPGQSLTLIATANQGSEATYESGFVIDKFPISRPNLTFSTLTVSNMSPEDSSIYLCSVPRGSGETQYFGPGTRLLVL.